What follows are 8 T cell receptor beta chains derived from one specimen sequenced in a study of cytomegalovirus exposure and HLA in healthy donors. Vbeta (60) and Jbeta (13) primers were used in the PCR. The repertoire was sequenced with immunoSEQ multiplex PCR; TCRdb's copy has only in-frame clones and lacks some. There are roughly 140,000 clones in the sample; 60% to 70% occur only once, and around 7.1% lies in the top ten. Sequenced sample: PBMCs. Receptor source: a woman aged 55-75 years in good health and CMV-seropositive.

This clone was counted only a few times. This rearrangement joins TRBV28 to TRBJ1-4, with D maybe TRBD1 (5 bases). There are 14 residues in the CDR3. Germline CDR1 and CDR2: MDHEN and SYDVKM. The V gene lost 6 bases and the J gene lost 6 bases, with 14 bases spanning the gap. CDR3 residues: CASRGQGDHEKLFF. The CDR3 DNA follows: TGTGCCAGCAGGGGCCAAGGGGATCATGAAAAACTGTTTTTT.

Only a few counts were recorded for this clone. CDR3 protein: CASSSQTGGSPYF. The CDR3 DNA reads TGTGCCAGCAGTTCCCAGACGGGTGGTTCCCCGTATTTT. The chain couples TRBV6-5 to TRBJ2-3; D is ambiguous. Per the germline V gene, CDR1 is MNHEY and CDR2 is SVGAGI. Deletions cut 4 bases from V and 14 bases from J, with 19 bases between. This CDR3 spans 13 amino acids.

This clone was detected only a few times. The genes are TRBV11-2 and TRBJ2-1; 9 positions match TRBD1. Trimming at V came to 5 bases and at J to 6 bases, leaving 8 bases not matched to a gene. Germline V CDR1 and CDR2: SGHAT, FQNNGV. This CDR3 is built from 15 residues. CDR3 protein: CASSMTGTGTNEQFF. CDR3 nucleotides: TGTGCCAGCAGCATGACCGGGACAGGGACCAATGAGCAGTTCTTC.

The chain has TRBV28 and TRBJ2-2; 13 bases match TRBD2. With V trimmed by 4 bases and J by 5 bases, 4 bases remained unmatched. The CDR3 contains 16 residues. Germline CDR1 reads MDHEN; CDR2 reads SYDVKM. The CDR3 DNA is TGTGCCAGCAGTTCCTCGGGACTAGCGGGAACCGGGGAGCTGTTTTTT. This translates into CASSSSGLAGTGELFF.

The chain couples TRBV19 to TRBJ1-5; the match to TRBD1 covers 10 bases. With 0 bases clipped from V and 2 bases from J, the junction kept 4 bases outside the gene matches. The germline V gene encodes CDR1 LNHDA and CDR2 SQIVND (reference sequence). The CDR3 length is 17 residues. The CDR3 protein is CASSIDRTGGRNQPQHF. The CDR3 DNA follows: TGTGCCAGTAGTATAGATCGGACAGGGGGACGCAATCAGCCCCAGCATTTT.

This clone was counted between two and nine times. The CDR3 spells CASSLTRNEQYF. The DNA for the CDR3 is TGTGCCAGCAGTCTGACTCGGAACGAGCAGTACTTC. This chain uses TRBV6-1 with TRBJ2-7; D not certain. This CDR3 has 12 residues. Germline V CDR1 and CDR2: MNHNS, SASEGT. With 5 bases removed from V and 5 bases from J, the gap between germline ends came to 10 bases.

The count of this clone is one. This sequence joins TRBV7-2 and TRBJ2-5; 9 nucleotides line up with TRBD2. The length of the CDR3 is 16 residues. After removal of 4 bases from V and 3 bases from J, the junction contained 9 bases not matched to a gene. The germline V gene encodes CDR1 SGHTA and CDR2 FQGNSA. As DNA, the CDR3 is TGTGCCAGCAGCTCGCACTTTAGCGGGGGTAAAGAGACCCAGTACTTC. It translates to CASSSHFSGGKETQYF.

In the case of this clone: This specimen includes other DNA sequences encoding the same CDR3. The chain recombines TRBV18 with TRBJ2-3, with 12 bases that match TRBD2. CDR3 length: 16 residues. Looked up from germline, CDR1 is KGHSH and CDR2 is LQKENI. After removal of 3 bases from V and 2 bases from J, the junction contained 3 bases not matched to a gene. CDR3 loop: CASSPGLAGSTDTQYF. DNA for the CDR3: TGTGCCAGCTCACCTGGACTAGCGGGATCCACAGATACGCAGTATTTT.